A single sample is the source of the 18 T cell receptor beta chains below, sequenced in a study of shared clonotypes between healthy human individuals. The assay was immunoSEQ multiplex PCR, and TCRdb's table has in-frame clones only and misses some. The sample consists of about 530,000 clones, 90% to 97% of them appearing once. Sequencing input: naive CD4+ T cells sorted from blood. The subset: CD45RA+ positively selected. These receptors all stem from a woman in her 30s in good health.

The V call is TRBV19, the J call TRBJ2-1; 10 nucleotides line up with TRBD2. Germline loops: CDR1 LNHDA, CDR2 SQIVND (reference sequence). CDR3 length: 14 residues. With V trimmed by 8 bases and J by 5 bases, 6 bases remained unmatched. The CDR3 region has the DNA TGTGCCAGTCAAGGACTAGCGGTGGACAATGAGCAGTTCTTC. Protein product: CASQGLAVDNEQFF.

Comments on this clone: This same CDR3 is encoded by further DNA sequences in the sample. J is TRBJ1-1 and V is TRBV29-1, with D perhaps matching TRBD1 (5 bases). V gave up 3 bases and J gave up 0 bases, with 8 bases separating them. There are 13 residues in the CDR3. Germline V gene sequence: CDR1 SQVTM, CDR2 ANQGSEA. CDR3: CSVEGTMNTEAFF. CDR3 nucleotides: TGCAGCGTTGAGGGGACCATGAACACTGAAGCTTTCTTT. Combining the CDR3 with reference TRBV29-1 and TRBJ1-1 gives the whole variable domain SAVISQKPSRDICQRGTSLTIQCQVDSQVTMMFWYRQQPGQSLTLIATANQGSEATYESGFVIDKFPISRPNLTFSTLTVSNMSPEDSSIYLCSVEGTMNTEAFFGQGTRLTVV.

The genes are TRBV19 and TRBJ2-1; 14 bases line up with TRBD2. The CDR3 sequence is 16 residues long. The J segment lost 10 bases and the V segment lost 5 bases, leaving 10 bases of the junction unmatched. Germline CDR1 is LNHDA and CDR2 is SQIVND (reference sequence). In DNA form, the CDR3 reads TGTGCCAGTAGTTCCGTGACTAGCGGGAGGGCGGGAGAGCAGTTCTTC. It is translated as CASSSVTSGRAGEQFF.

The gene calls are TRBV6-6 and TRBJ2-1; unclear D gene. CDR1 and CDR2 from the germline V gene are MNHNY and SVGAGI (reference sequence). This CDR3 is built from 15 residues. The V and J ends lost 0 bases and 7 bases respectively, with 13 bases between them. The chain's CDR3 is CASSYSGPQKNEQFF. For the CDR3, the DNA is TGTGCCAGCAGTTACTCTGGGCCCCAAAAGAATGAGCAGTTCTTC.

The rearrangement joins TRBV11-3 to TRBJ2-1, with 11 bases that match TRBD2. Germline values: CDR1 SGHNT, CDR2 YENEEA. The ends lost 2 bases at V and 6 bases at J; junction bases unmatched: 3. The CDR3 totals 15 residues. CDR3 region: CASSLRSGRVNEQFF. The CDR3 DNA reads as TGTGCCAGCAGCTTACGTAGCGGGAGGGTCAATGAGCAGTTCTTC.

V gene TRBV29-1 combines with J gene TRBJ2-6; TRBD2 matches 7 bases. J lost 0 bases, V lost 2 bases, and 4 bases had no gene match. Looked up from germline, CDR1 is SQVTM and CDR2 is ANQGSEA. The CDR3 contains 16 residues. The CDR3 sequence: CSVETGLISGANVLTF. The CDR3 bases are TGCAGCGTTGAAACGGGACTAATCTCTGGGGCCAACGTCCTGACTTTC.

V gene TRBV10-3 combines with J gene TRBJ2-5; possibly TRBD2 for D (6 bases). Near its end, the DNA agrees better with TRBJ2-7, so the J call may be wrong. Germline V lookup: CDR1 ENHRY, CDR2 SYGVKD. The CDR3 runs 12 residues. The CDR3 here is CATGTPSYEQYF. The DNA for the CDR3 is TGTGCCACCGGGACTCCCTCCTACGAGCAGTACTTC.

The chain couples TRBV27 to TRBJ2-1, with D possibly being TRBD2 (6 bases). V lost 3 bases and J lost 4, with 13 bases in between. The CDR3 has 15 residues. CDR1 MNHEY and CDR2 SMNVEV come from the germline V gene (reference sequence). The CDR3 DNA sequence: TGTGCCAGCAGTTTTATCAGCGGGCATTACAATGAGCAGTTCTTC. Amino acids: CASSFISGHYNEQFF.

The rearrangement joins TRBV5-1 to TRBJ1-1; D is unclear. Per germline, CDR1 SGHRS and CDR2 YFSETQ. Trimming cost V 5 bases and J 6 bases, with 23 bases left between them. The CDR3 spans 16 residues. The CDR3 spells CASSFQMDSSGAEAFF. Here the CDR3 DNA reads TGCGCCAGCAGTTTTCAAATGGACTCTTCAGGCGCTGAAGCTTTCTTT.

This sequence joins TRBV7-9 and TRBJ1-2, with a possible D match to TRBD1 (5 bases). Trimming stripped 5 bases from V and 2 bases from J, with 12 bases between. There are 14 residues in the CDR3. Germline CDR1 SEHNR, CDR2 FQNEAQ (reference sequence). The CDR3 loop is CASSQYRQNYGYTF. CDR3 nucleotide sequence: TGTGCCAGCAGCCAATACAGACAGAACTATGGCTACACCTTC.

The chain carries TRBV19 and TRBJ1-2, with a tentative D call TRBD1 (6 bases). The length of the CDR3 is 18 residues. Per the germline V gene, CDR1 is LNHDA and CDR2 is SQIVND (reference sequence). Trimming took 2 bases from V and 4 from J, leaving 23 bases between them. The CDR3 sequence is CASSIRQSRRGGLYGYTF. CDR3 nucleotide sequence: TGTGCCAGTAGTATACGACAGTCGAGGCGAGGGGGACTCTATGGCTACACCTTC.

The V and J genes are TRBV11-2 and TRBJ2-7; 8 bases match TRBD1. The germline V gene has CDR1 SGHAT and CDR2 FQNNGV. This CDR3 is built from 14 residues. J was trimmed by 3 bases and V by 2 bases; bases with no gene match: 3. CDR3 amino acids: CASSLSRGLYEQYF. In DNA, the CDR3 is TGTGCCAGCAGCTTAAGCAGGGGGCTCTACGAGCAGTACTTC.

The chain carries TRBV5-1 and TRBJ2-1; D not certain. Germline lookup yields CDR1 SGHRS and CDR2 YFSETQ. The CDR3 runs 14 residues. Between the trimmed V and J ends, which lost 3 bases and 8 bases, there was a span of 15 bases. The CDR3 reads CASSYEQGPHEQFF. The CDR3 DNA is TGCGCCAGCAGCTACGAACAAGGACCGCATGAGCAGTTCTTC.

This chain joins TRBV4-2 and TRBJ2-3; D remains unclear. V shed 1 base and J shed 3 bases, with 8 bases lying between them. Per germline, CDR1 LGHNA and CDR2 YNFKEQ. CDR3 size: 14 residues. Here the CDR3 DNA reads TGTGCCAGCAGCCAAGGGGTGGAAACAGATACGCAGTATTTT. It specifies CASSQGVETDTQYF.

The rearrangement links TRBV2 to TRBJ2-2, with 9 positions matching TRBD1. Germline V CDR1 and CDR2: SNHLY, FYNNEI. V was clipped by 6 bases and J by 4 bases; unmatched bases: 6. CDR3 length equals 15 residues. CDR3 sequence: CASRSDRGRTGELFF. Here the CDR3 DNA reads TGTGCCAGCAGATCGGACAGGGGACGCACCGGGGAGCTGTTTTTT. The full variable domain, completed using reference TRBV2 and TRBJ2-2, is EPEVTQTPSHQVTQMGQEVILRCVPISNHLYFYWYRQILGQKVEFLVSFYNNEISEKSEIFDDQFSVERPDGSNFTLKIRSTKLEDSAMYFCASRSDRGRTGELFFGEGSRLTVL.

This rearrangement joins TRBV6-6 to TRBJ2-7; 7 bases align to TRBD2. This CDR3 comprises 15 residues. Germline V CDR1 and CDR2: MNHNY, SVGAGI (reference sequence). The J segment lost 0 bases and the V segment lost 2 bases, leaving 4 bases of the junction unmatched. The CDR3 reads CASSYRRGSSYEQYF. DNA of the CDR3: TGTGCCAGCAGTTACCGGCGGGGGAGCTCCTACGAGCAGTACTTC.

The V and J genes are TRBV4-1 and TRBJ2-4, with a possible D match to TRBD2 (5 bases). CDR3 length equals 17 residues. Germline CDR1 is MGHRA and CDR2 is YSYEKL. The ends were cut back, 0 bases at V and 1 base at J, with 13 bases in the middle. CDR3 protein: CASSQDEIALAKNIQYF. CDR3 sequence (DNA): TGCGCCAGCAGCCAAGATGAAATAGCGTTGGCCAAAAACATTCAGTACTTC.

For this clone: Relative to the germline gene, one junction end is altered; a read error may explain this. V is TRBV28 and J is TRBJ1-1; D uncertain. Per the germline V gene, CDR1 is MDHEN and CDR2 is SYDVKM. The CDR3 consists of 12 residues. This CDR3 reads CTSTTGGSGAFF. DNA for the CDR3: TGTACCAGCACCACCGGAGGGTCCGGGGCTTTCTTT.